This record covers a single T cell receptor beta chain. Its matching antigen is unknown. This sample was taken from a study of T cell responses to AZD1222 COVID-19 vaccine. CDR3 length: 12 amino acids. V was shortened by 1 base and J by 8 bases, with 6 bases between the two germline ends. Produced via immunoSEQ multiplex PCR; TCRdb's table is partial and in-frame only. The table has roughly 71,000 clones, around 85% seen once. Study-level findings and limits: Spike was spanned by vaccine-associated CD4 TCRs, with dominance at 160-218 and 743-854. A mostly white British donor set with more females was recruited, and clonal diversity was possibly underestimated. Among spike-specific TCRs, nearly half reportedly target unmutated variant regions. Seropositive at baseline were only six AZD1222 recipients.

This sequence originates from an adult in good health. This rearrangement joins TRBV12-3 or TRBV12-4 to TRBJ2-1; D unresolved. The specimen was peripheral blood, collected on day 0 of AZD1222 vaccination. CDR3 sequence: CASSLEAYEQFF. CDR3 nucleotide sequence: TGTGCCAGCAGTTTAGAAGCATATGAGCAGTTCTTC.